The next 25 T cell receptor beta chains were all read from a single sample in a study of cytomegalovirus exposure and HLA in healthy donors. The PCR made use of 60 Vbeta and 13 Jbeta primers. Generated by immunoSEQ multiplex PCR, the TCRdb table keeps only in-frame clones and is missing some. The table lists about 200,000 clones, 9.5% to 15% of them singletons. The sequencing sample was made of PBMCs. The receptors were sampled from a man aged 50-59 years in good health and CMV-seropositive.

Concerning this clone itself: The junction does not match germline at one end; this may be a read error. CDR3 amino acids: CASSAMTGSSYNGQFF. The CDR3 DNA reads TGTGCCAGCAGCGCGATGACGGGGAGCTCCTACAATGGGCAGTTCTTC. The rearrangement joins TRBV5-6 to TRBJ2-1; D might be TRBD2 (5 bases). The CDR3 runs to 16 residues. Germline-derived CDR1 and CDR2 are SGHDT and YYEEEE.

This chain connects TRBV6-1 to TRBJ1-5, with a weak D call TRBD1 (6 bases). The CDR3 covers 15 residues. The V gene lost 2 bases and the J gene lost 2 bases, with 10 bases spanning the gap. CDR1 is MNHNS, CDR2 SASEGT, per germline. The CDR3 here is CASSETRQGNQPQHF. In nucleotides, the CDR3 is TGTGCCAGCAGTGAAACCAGACAGGGCAATCAGCCCCAGCATTTT.

This clone was picked up a small number of times. The chain employs TRBV29-1 and TRBJ1-2, with 9 positions matching TRBD1. After removal of 3 bases from V and 11 bases from J, the junction contained 10 bases not matched to a gene. The CDR3 consists of 13 residues. The V gene's germline CDR1 is SQVTM and CDR2 ANQGSEA. Written as DNA, the CDR3 is TGCAGCGTTGATCCGGGACAGGGTTTTCGGTACACCTTC. Protein product: CSVDPGQGFRYTF.

In nucleotides, the CDR3 is TGCGCCAGCACGGCAGACATTAGCACAGATACGCAGTATTTT. This encodes CASTADISTDTQYF. The chain is built from TRBV4-1 and TRBJ2-3, with D hard to call. There are 14 residues in the CDR3. Germline loops: CDR1 MGHRA, CDR2 YSYEKL. Trimming shortened V by 7 bases and J by 0 bases, and 11 bases separated the two germline ends.

The genes are TRBV9 and TRBJ1-4; no clear D gene. In germline, CDR1 is SGDLS, CDR2 YYNGEE. The CDR3 sequence is 14 residues long. The V end lost 0 bases, the J end lost 4 bases, and 7 bases lay between the germline ends. This chain's CDR3 is CASSVGPFNEKLFF. The CDR3 DNA follows: TGTGCCAGCAGCGTAGGGCCGTTTAATGAAAAACTGTTTTTT.

As to this clone: The same CDR3 also results from other DNA sequences found in this sample. V usage is TRBV9 and J usage is TRBJ2-2; D gene uncertain. The CDR3 is 12 amino acids. CDR1 and CDR2 from the germline V gene are SGDLS and YYNGEE. With 4 bases removed from V and 3 bases from J, the gap between germline ends came to 4 bases. The CDR3 loop reads CASSTYTGELFF. CDR3 sequence (DNA): TGTGCCAGCAGCACTTACACCGGGGAGCTGTTTTTT.

This clone turned up a few times. The chain links TRBV9 to TRBJ1-2, with 8 bases aligning to TRBD1. V shed 3 bases and J 2 bases; nucleotides not matched to a gene: 3. Germline CDR1 reads SGDLS; CDR2 reads YYNGEE. CDR3 length: 14 amino acids. CDR3 protein: CASSEDRVNYGYTF. CDR3 sequence (DNA): TGTGCCAGCAGCGAGGACAGGGTAAACTATGGCTACACCTTC.

This clone was counted a few times. The V gene is TRBV6-5, the J gene TRBJ2-7; D is perhaps TRBD2 (6 bases). The V gene lost 7 bases and the J gene lost 4 bases, with 8 bases spanning the gap. Germline lookup yields CDR1 MNHEY and CDR2 SVGAGI. This CDR3 spans 11 amino acids. CDR3 nucleotides: TGTGCCAGCAATGGGGGGTACGAGCAGTACTTC. This sequence encodes CASNGGYEQYF.

The chain couples TRBV16 to TRBJ1-1; TRBD1 might be the D (6 bases). Trimming removed 4 bases from V and 6 bases from J, with 18 bases in between. The germline gives CDR1 KGHSY, CDR2 FQNENV. This CDR3 has 15 amino acids. The CDR3 sequence is CASSPAGQLASEAFF. CDR3 nucleotides: TGTGCCAGCAGCCCCGCCGGACAGTTAGCATCTGAAGCTTTCTTT.

This clone turned up a few times. The V call is TRBV27, the J call TRBJ2-5, with TRBD2 matching 7 bases. Trimming took 0 bases from V and 3 from J; bases not matched to a gene: 7. The length of the CDR3 is 16 residues. Germline values: CDR1 MNHEY, CDR2 SMNVEV (reference sequence). The CDR3 DNA is TGTGCCAGCAGTTTATCTTCCTGGGGGGGAGAAGAGACCCAGTACTTC. It is translated as CASSLSSWGGEETQYF.

This clone came up a few times. The chain uses TRBV4-1 and TRBJ1-1; 9 nucleotides agree with TRBD1. This CDR3 spans 15 amino acids. The V segment lost 7 bases and the J segment 2 bases; nucleotides outside the gene matches: 8. CDR1 is MGHRA and CDR2 is YSYEKL in the germline V gene. The CDR3 region is CASTEGQGLNTEAFF. The CDR3 DNA reads as TGCGCCAGCACCGAGGGACAGGGACTAAACACTGAAGCTTTCTTT.

The DNA of the CDR3 is TGTGCCAGCTCAGCGACAGGGGGGGATCAGCCCCAGCATTTT. The encoded protein is CASSATGGDQPQHF. This chain uses TRBV18 with TRBJ1-5; the match to TRBD1 covers 9 bases. Trimming removed 5 bases from V and 5 bases from J; junction bases left unmatched: 4. The germline CDR1 and CDR2 sequences are KGHSH and LQKENI. There are 14 residues in the CDR3.

The CDR3 nucleotides read TGTGCCAGCAGCCCTAGAGGACAGGGGTTTCATGGCTACACCTTC. Translated: CASSPRGQGFHGYTF. The rearrangement links TRBV7-9 to TRBJ1-2; 9 nucleotides agree with TRBD1. The CDR3 contains 15 residues. The V gene end was trimmed by 5 bases and the J gene end by 6 bases; junction bases not matched to a gene: 10. Germline V CDR1 and CDR2: SEHNR, FQNEAQ (reference sequence).

This clone was seen more than once but under ten times. The chain uses TRBV7-2 and TRBJ1-2, with 9 bases that match TRBD1. Germline V gene lookup returns CDR1 SGHTA and CDR2 FQGNSA. V was pared by 3 bases and J by 2 bases, with 1 base of the junction left unmatched. The CDR3 is 14 residues long. In DNA, the CDR3 is TGTGCCAGCAGCTTCGGACAGGGGAACTATGGCTACACCTTC. Its protein product is CASSFGQGNYGYTF.

This chain links TRBV27 with TRBJ1-5, with a tentative D call TRBD1 (5 bases). Between the trimmed V and J ends, which lost 5 bases and 5 bases, there was a span of 16 bases. The germline gives CDR1 MNHEY, CDR2 SMNVEV (reference sequence). The CDR3 length is 15 residues. The DNA for the CDR3 is TGTGCCAGCAGTCCCCTCGTGGGGCCGGATCAGCCCCAGCATTTT. This gives the protein CASSPLVGPDQPQHF.

This clone was seen only a few times. CDR3 region: CASSLASGAPSSYNEQFF. The CDR3 DNA reads TGTGCCAGCAGCTTAGCGAGCGGAGCGCCAAGCTCCTACAATGAGCAGTTCTTC. The rearrangement links TRBV7-8 to TRBJ2-1, with D possibly TRBD2 on 5 matching bases. V lost 0 bases, J lost 0 bases, and 15 bases lay in between. This CDR3 is 18 amino acids long. CDR1 and CDR2 from the germline V gene are SGHVS and FQNEAQ. Drawing the rest from reference TRBV7-8 and TRBJ2-1, the complete variable domain is GAGVSQSPRYKVAKRGQDVALRCDPISGHVSLFWYQQALGQGPEFLTYFQNEAQLDKSGLPSDRFFAERPEGSVSTLKIQRTQQEDSAVYLCASSLASGAPSSYNEQFFGPGTRLTVL.

This chain uses TRBV6-1 with TRBJ1-6; D is unresolved. CDR1 and CDR2 (germline): MNHNS, SASEGT. The germline V and J ends were trimmed by 8 bases and 16 bases, with 18 bases remaining between them. This CDR3 spans 12 amino acids. The CDR3 region is CASRLPTLPLHF. Written as DNA, the CDR3 is TGTGCCAGCCGCCTTCCGACTCTCCCGCTCCACTTT.

J is TRBJ1-6 and V is TRBV9; 8 bases match TRBD1. This CDR3 spans 15 amino acids. Germline lookup yields CDR1 SGDLS and CDR2 YYNGEE. V trimming: 4 bases; J trimming: 7 bases; junction bases outside the gene matches: 7. The CDR3 DNA sequence: TGTGCCAGCAGCCCGGCGGACAGGGAAAATTCACCCCTCCACTTT. It codes for CASSPADRENSPLHF.

This clone was seen more than once but under ten times. V and J are TRBV2 and TRBJ1-1; TRBD1 might be the D (5 bases). The germline V and J ends were trimmed by 6 bases and 1 base, with 9 bases remaining between them. The V gene's germline CDR1 is SNHLY and CDR2 FYNNEI. This CDR3 has 13 residues. CDR3 coding DNA: TGTGCCAGCAGAGGACAAACGAACACTGAAGCTTTCTTT. Translated, it gives CASRGQTNTEAFF.

About this clone: The sample has other DNA sequences that encode this CDR3 too. The chain carries TRBV6-5 and TRBJ1-5; 10 bases fit TRBD1. Trimming cost V 6 bases and J 7 bases; bases outside gene matches: 6. There are 14 residues in the CDR3. Germline V gene lookup returns CDR1 MNHEY and CDR2 SVGAGI. Here the CDR3 DNA reads TGTGCCAGCAGCCGGGACAGGGGAAGACAGCCCCAGCATTTT. Translating it yields CASSRDRGRQPQHF.

This clone turned up a few times. The rearrangement joins TRBV5-6 to TRBJ1-1, with D uncertain. This CDR3 spans 12 amino acids. The V and J ends lost 2 bases and 5 bases respectively, with 7 bases between them. The V gene's germline CDR1 is SGHDT and CDR2 YYEEEE. CDR3 sequence (DNA): TGTGCCAGCAGCTTTAGGAGAACTGAAGCTTTCTTT. Translated, it gives CASSFRRTEAFF.

This clone was seen more than once but under ten times. The chain has TRBV5-1 and TRBJ1-1; D is possibly TRBD1 (6 bases). Per the germline V gene, CDR1 is SGHRS and CDR2 is YFSETQ. The CDR3 is made up of 13 amino acids. V lost 4 bases and J lost 5, with 12 bases in between. The CDR3 spells CASSEVRGTEAFF. The DNA of the CDR3 is TGCGCCAGCAGCGAGGTTAGGGGGACTGAAGCTTTCTTT.

This clone came up a few times. The gene calls are TRBV5-6 and TRBJ2-7, with D uncertain. Germline CDR1 and CDR2: SGHDT and YYEEEE. The length of the CDR3 is 17 residues. V was pared by 2 bases and J by 0 bases, with 18 bases between. This chain's CDR3 is CASSLKPEHISSYEQYF. The CDR3 coding sequence is TGTGCCAGCAGCTTAAAACCAGAACATATAAGCTCCTACGAGCAGTACTTC.

The sample holds a few counts of this clone. The gene calls are TRBV25-1 and TRBJ2-5, with D perhaps matching TRBD2 (5 bases). This CDR3 has 14 residues. CDR1 and CDR2 (germline): MGHDK, SYGVNS. The V and J ends lost 3 bases and 7 bases respectively, with 15 bases between them. The CDR3 DNA follows: TGTGCCAGCAGTGACCCCGGACTTCCGGGGACCCAGTACTTC. Translation gives CASSDPGLPGTQYF.

V and J are TRBV2 and TRBJ1-2, with a tentative D call TRBD1 (6 bases). The CDR3 has 12 residues. From germline, CDR1 is SNHLY and CDR2 FYNNEI. V was cut by 5 bases and J by 8 bases, with 12 bases left in between. Here the CDR3 reads CASSLQGWGYTF. DNA for the CDR3: TGTGCCAGCAGTTTACAGGGATGGGGCTACACCTTC.